Sequencing of this T cell receptor (beta chain) was carried out in a study of blood T cell repertoires in COVID-19. The wider study: Specimens from acute and convalescent COVID-19 originated in the United States, Italy and Spain. T cells, B-cell-depleted T cells, or PBMCs provided the cDNA or gDNA that served as material.

Looked up from germline, CDR1 is SGHKS and CDR2 is YYEKEE (reference sequence). This CDR3 is 13 amino acids long. V lost 1 base and J lost 2, with 6 bases in between. In the study's own analysis: Estimation of nucleated cell counts relied on the amplification of reference gene primers. Method: immunoSEQ multiplex PCR; TCRdb's copy keeps in-frame clones and lacks some. That table furnishes V, J and clone size, whereas the DNA furnished D and trimming. This repertoire shows hundreds of thousands of clones, roughly 90% found once; its top ten account for 4.3%. The sequence came from a woman aged 30 to 39 with acute or convalescent COVID-19. J is TRBJ1-2 and V is TRBV5-5; D is uncertain. Sequencing was performed on peripheral blood. This chain's CDR3 is CASSLSSNYGYTF. CDR3 sequence (DNA): TGTGCCAGCAGCTTGTCGTCCAACTATGGCTACACCTTC.